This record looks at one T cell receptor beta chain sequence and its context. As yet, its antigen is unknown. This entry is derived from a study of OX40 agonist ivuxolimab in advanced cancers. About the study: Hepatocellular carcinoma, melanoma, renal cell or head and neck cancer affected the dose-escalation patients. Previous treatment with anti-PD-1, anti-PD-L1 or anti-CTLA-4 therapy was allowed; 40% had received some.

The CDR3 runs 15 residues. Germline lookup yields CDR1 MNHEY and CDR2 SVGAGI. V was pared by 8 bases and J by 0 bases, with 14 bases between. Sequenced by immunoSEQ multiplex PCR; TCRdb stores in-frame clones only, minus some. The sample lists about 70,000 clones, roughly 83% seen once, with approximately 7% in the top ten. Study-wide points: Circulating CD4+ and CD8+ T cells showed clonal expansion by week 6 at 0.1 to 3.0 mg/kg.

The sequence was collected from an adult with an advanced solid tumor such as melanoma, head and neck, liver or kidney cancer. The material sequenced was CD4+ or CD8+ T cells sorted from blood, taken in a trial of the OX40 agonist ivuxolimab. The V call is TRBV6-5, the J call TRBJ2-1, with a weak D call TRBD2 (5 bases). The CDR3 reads CASSKQRSSYNEQFF. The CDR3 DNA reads TGTGCCAGCTCAAAACAGCGGAGCTCCTACAATGAGCAGTTCTTC.